This TCR beta chain was identified during a study of blood T cell repertoires in COVID-19. On the study more broadly: Italy, Spain and the United States were the sources of the convalescent and acute COVID-19 samples.

The age range of participants was about 18 to 95 years, with residence in about two dozen US areas. The study counted Cohort 3 donors as recovered given two negative PCRs, clearance, or symptom resolution. The count of this clone is one. Per the original data handling: Estimation of nucleated cell counts was performed using reference gene primer amplification. The method was immunoSEQ multiplex PCR; TCRdb's version includes in-frame clones alone and lacks a portion of them. V and J calls and clone size are as listed in that table; D and trimming were resolved from the DNA. Of about 390,000 clones in the sample, around nine tenths were seen once. This CDR3 contains 14 residues. V gave up 1 base and J gave up 3 bases, with 7 bases separating them. Germline CDR1 SNHLY, CDR2 FYNNEI.

The genes are TRBV2 and TRBJ1-5; D gene unclear. Sequenced: PBMCs or T cells enriched from blood (not recorded which). This receptor was obtained from a woman aged 45-65 years who had recovered from COVID-19. CDR3 in amino acids: CASSEVQINQPQHF. CDR3 sequence (DNA): TGTGCCAGCAGTGAAGTACAGATCAATCAGCCCCAGCATTTT.